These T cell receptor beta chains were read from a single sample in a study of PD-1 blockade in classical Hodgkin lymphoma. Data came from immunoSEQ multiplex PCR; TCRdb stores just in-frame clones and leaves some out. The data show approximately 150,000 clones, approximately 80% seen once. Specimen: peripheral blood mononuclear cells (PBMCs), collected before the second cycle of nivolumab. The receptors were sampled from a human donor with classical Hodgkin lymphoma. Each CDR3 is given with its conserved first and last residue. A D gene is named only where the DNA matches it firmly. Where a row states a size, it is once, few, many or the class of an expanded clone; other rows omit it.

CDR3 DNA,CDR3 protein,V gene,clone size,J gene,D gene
TGTGCCAGCAAAGACAGGGGCGGGAACACTGAAGCTTTCTTT,CASKDRGGNTEAFF,TRBV6-5,.,TRBJ1-1,TRBD1
TGTGCCAGCGGGACCTCGGCGAAAAACACCGGGGAGCTGTTTTTT,CASGTSAKNTGELFF,TRBV25-1,.,TRBJ2-2,.
TGTGCCAGTCGACTAGCGGGAGCCACAGATACGCAGTATTTT,CASRLAGATDTQYF,TRBV18,.,TRBJ2-3,TRBD2
TGTGCCAGCAGCCCTAGCGGTTCCTCCTACAATGAGCAGTTCTTC,CASSPSGSSYNEQFF,TRBV7-3,few,TRBJ2-1,TRBD2
TGCGCCAGCAGCTTGTTTGTGACTAGTGGCAATGAGCAGTTCTTC,CASSLFVTSGNEQFF,TRBV5-1,once,TRBJ2-1,.
TGTGCCAGCAGCTTACTAGCGGGAGGGCGGCTGTTCTTC,CASSLLAGGRLFF,TRBV11-3,.,TRBJ2-1,TRBD2
TGCGCCAGCAGCTCTCCCCAGGGAGGGATTAACTATGGCTACACCTTC,CASSSPQGGINYGYTF,TRBV5-1,.,TRBJ1-2,.
TGTGCCAGTAGTGGACAGGGGATCTATGGCTACACCTTC,CASSGQGIYGYTF,TRBV19,few,TRBJ1-2,TRBD1
TGTGCCAGTAGTATAGATTGGTCACTGAATGCCGGGTCCTACGAGCAGTACTTC,CASSIDWSLNAGSYEQYF,TRBV19,few,TRBJ2-7,.
TGCGCCAGCAGCTTGGATGATGGGACATTCTACGAGCAGTACTTC,CASSLDDGTFYEQYF,TRBV5-1,many,TRBJ2-7,.
TGTGCCTGCGGCGCGGTTTTGGGCTTTTCTAGCACAGATACGCAGTATTTT,CACGAVLGFSSTDTQYF,TRBV10-3,.,TRBJ2-3,.
TGTGCCAGCAGTCCAGCGCAAGAGACCCAGTACTTC,CASSPAQETQYF,TRBV9,.,TRBJ2-5,.
TGTGCCAGCAGTCTTGAGGGAGCGGAGACCCAGTACTTC,CASSLEGAETQYF,TRBV9,many,TRBJ2-5,.
TGTGCCAGCAGCTTAGCTAGCGGTGAGCAGTTCTTC,CASSLASGEQFF,TRBV7-9,once,TRBJ2-1,.
TGCGCCAGCAGCTTGGGGGCTGAGGCCGGGGAGCTGTTTTTT,CASSLGAEAGELFF,TRBV5-1,.,TRBJ2-2,.
TGTGCCAGCAGCCAAGATCTTGTCGGGGAGCTGTTTTTT,CASSQDLVGELFF,TRBV4-2,.,TRBJ2-2,.
TGCGCCAGCAGCCAAGATCGGAGGGCAGGAGAGACCCAGTACTTC,CASSQDRRAGETQYF,TRBV4-3,.,TRBJ2-5,.
TGCACCAGCAGCCAAGGTTTTTGGCCCCGGGAGGGCAAAAACATTCAGTACTTC,CTSSQGFWPREGKNIQYF,TRBV1,once,TRBJ2-4,.
TGTGCCAGCAGCCCAGGACTAGCCTACGAGCAGTACTTC,CASSPGLAYEQYF,TRBV5-4,.,TRBJ2-7,TRBD2
TGCAGCGTCCGGACCAGGATGAACACAGATACGCAGTATTTT,CSVRTRMNTDTQYF,TRBV29-1,.,TRBJ2-3,.
TGTGCCAGCAAGGGACAGGGGACCTACGAGCAGTACTTC,CASKGQGTYEQYF,TRBV7-9,.,TRBJ2-7,TRBD1
TGTGCCAGCAGCTCAGGGGTGGGGTCCTCCCCGTCTTTCGCCATATATTTT,CASSSGVGSSPSFAIYF,TRBV7-9,.,TRBJ1-3,.
TGTGCCAGCTCTCATAACAGGACAGGGGGCGAGACCCAGTACTTC,CASSHNRTGGETQYF,TRBV18,once,TRBJ2-5,TRBD1
TGTGCCAGCAGCACGACAGACTCCAATCAGCCCCAGCATTTT,CASSTTDSNQPQHF,TRBV9,few,TRBJ1-5,.
TGTGCCAGCAGCTTAGAGGGGTACACAGATACGCAGTATTTT,CASSLEGYTDTQYF,TRBV5-5,.,TRBJ2-3,.
TGTGCCAGCGGGACAGACTTTATGAACACTGAAGCTTTCTTT,CASGTDFMNTEAFF,TRBV2,.,TRBJ1-1,TRBD1
TGTGCCAGCAGAGCATTGACAAGGAGCTCCTACGAGCAGTACTTC,CASRALTRSSYEQYF,TRBV6-1,.,TRBJ2-7,.
TGTGCCAGCAGCTTCGGCAGACCATCTGGGGCCAACGTCCTGACTTTC,CASSFGRPSGANVLTF,TRBV7-9,.,TRBJ2-6,.
TGTGCCAGCGCCAGCGGGGGGCGAGTTACAGATACGCAGTATTTT,CASASGGRVTDTQYF,TRBV6-5,.,TRBJ2-3,TRBD2
TGTGCCAGTAACCCTATTGGCCGCACCACCATGGGGAACACTGAAGCTTTCTTT,CASNPIGRTTMGNTEAFF,TRBV19,.,TRBJ1-1,.
TGTGCCAGCAGGCTGACAGGCACAGATACGCAGTATTTT,CASRLTGTDTQYF,TRBV4-2,.,TRBJ2-3,.
TGTGCCAGCAGCTTGGAGGCCAGTCTCCCGGAGACCCAGTACTTC,CASSLEASLPETQYF,TRBV5-5,.,TRBJ2-5,.
TGTGCCAGCAGTGAAGCTGGACATTATGGCTACACCTTC,CASSEAGHYGYTF,TRBV6-1,.,TRBJ1-2,.
TGTGCCAGCAGACTCGGGACTAGCGGGAGGGATACGCAGTATTTT,CASRLGTSGRDTQYF,TRBV7-2,few,TRBJ2-3,TRBD2
TGTGCCAGCAGAGGGACAGGGGAAGACTACGAGCAGTACTTC,CASRGTGEDYEQYF,TRBV6-6,.,TRBJ2-7,TRBD1
TGTGCCAGCAGCCCCGATACAGGGATTTCCTACAATGAGCAGTTCTTC,CASSPDTGISYNEQFF,TRBV13,.,TRBJ2-1,.
TGTGCCTGGAGTGTACTCCAGGGGGGCGAAAAACTGTTTTTT,CAWSVLQGGEKLFF,TRBV30,.,TRBJ1-4,TRBD1
TGTGCCAGCTCACCCCTTCTCGGCAGGGGGAGGTGGGAGCAGTACTTC,CASSPLLGRGRWEQYF,TRBV18,.,TRBJ2-7,.
TGTGCCAGCAGTTCACGACAGATAACCCTCAGCTCCTACAATGAGCAGTTCTTC,CASSSRQITLSSYNEQFF,TRBV7-9,.,TRBJ2-1,.
TGTGCCAGCTCACTCCTCCCGGGTAACACTGAAGCTTTCTTT,CASSLLPGNTEAFF,TRBV18,.,TRBJ1-1,.
TGTGCCAGTAGTAGCCAGGACAGGGCAGATACGCAGTATTTT,CASSSQDRADTQYF,TRBV19,.,TRBJ2-3,TRBD1
TGCGCCAGCAGCCCCAAATCTTCAGGGTGGCGAGGCACTGAAGCTTTCTTT,CASSPKSSGWRGTEAFF,TRBV5-1,few,TRBJ1-1,.